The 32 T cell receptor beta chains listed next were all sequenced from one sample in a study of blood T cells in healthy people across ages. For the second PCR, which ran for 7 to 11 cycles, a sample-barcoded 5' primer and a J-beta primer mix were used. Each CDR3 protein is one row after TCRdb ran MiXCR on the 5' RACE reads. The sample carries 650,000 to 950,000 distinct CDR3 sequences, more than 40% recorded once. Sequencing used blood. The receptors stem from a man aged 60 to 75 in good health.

CDR3 DNA sequence: TGCAGTGCTAGCGGCGGGGAAGCGCGGGAGCAGTACTTC. This encodes CSASGGEAREQYF. V is TRBV20-1 and J is TRBJ2-4; 7 nucleotides agree with TRBD2. Unmatched junction bases numbered 12, after V lost 3 bases and J lost 13 bases. Looked up from germline, CDR1 is DFQATT and CDR2 is SNEGSKA (reference sequence). The CDR3 contains 13 residues.

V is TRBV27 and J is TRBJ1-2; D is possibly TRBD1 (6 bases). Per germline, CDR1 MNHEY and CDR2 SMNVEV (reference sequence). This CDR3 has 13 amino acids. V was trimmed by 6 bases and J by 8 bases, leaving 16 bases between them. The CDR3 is CASSNRGRGGYTF. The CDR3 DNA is TGTGCCAGCAGCAATCGGGGCAGGGGAGGCTACACCTTC.

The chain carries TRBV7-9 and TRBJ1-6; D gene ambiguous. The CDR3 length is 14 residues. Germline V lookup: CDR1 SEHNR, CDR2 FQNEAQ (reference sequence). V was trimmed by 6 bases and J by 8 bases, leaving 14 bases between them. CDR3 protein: CASSRSPADSPLHF. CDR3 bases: TGTGCCAGCAGTCGCAGCCCCGCAGATTCACCCCTCCACTTT.

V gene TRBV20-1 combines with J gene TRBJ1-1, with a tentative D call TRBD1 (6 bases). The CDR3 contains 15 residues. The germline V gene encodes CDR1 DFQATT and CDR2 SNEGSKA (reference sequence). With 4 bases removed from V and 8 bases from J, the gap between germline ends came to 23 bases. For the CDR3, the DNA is TGCAGTGCTACGGGGGGGGGCCGGAGCGATAAAGAAGCTTTCTTT. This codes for CSATGGGRSDKEAFF.

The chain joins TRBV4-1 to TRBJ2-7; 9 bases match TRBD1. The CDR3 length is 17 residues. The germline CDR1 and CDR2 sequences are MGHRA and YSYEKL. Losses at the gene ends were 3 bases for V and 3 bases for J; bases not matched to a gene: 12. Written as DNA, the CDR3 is TGCGCCAGCAGCCAGATATATAACAGGGGGCTCTTCTACGAGCAGTACTTC. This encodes CASSQIYNRGLFYEQYF.

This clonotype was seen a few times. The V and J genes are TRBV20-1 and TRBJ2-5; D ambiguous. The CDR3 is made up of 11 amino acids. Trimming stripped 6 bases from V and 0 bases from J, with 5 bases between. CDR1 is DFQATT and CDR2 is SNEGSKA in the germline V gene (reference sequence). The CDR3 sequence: CSATYQETQYF. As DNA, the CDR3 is TGCAGTGCCACGTACCAAGAGACCCAGTACTTC.

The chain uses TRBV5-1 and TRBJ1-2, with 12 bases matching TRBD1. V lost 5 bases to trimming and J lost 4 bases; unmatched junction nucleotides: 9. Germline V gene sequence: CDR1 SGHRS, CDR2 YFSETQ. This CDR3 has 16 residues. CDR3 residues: CASRTGTGGTPYGYTF. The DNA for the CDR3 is TGCGCCAGCAGAACGGGGACAGGGGGCACCCCCTATGGCTACACCTTC. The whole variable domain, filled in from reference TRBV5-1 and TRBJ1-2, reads KAGVTQTPRYLIKTRGQQVTLSCSPISGHRSVSWYQQTPGQGLQFLFEYFSETQRNKGNFPGRFSGRQFSNSRSEMNVSTLELGDSALYLCASRTGTGGTPYGYTFGSGTRLTVV.

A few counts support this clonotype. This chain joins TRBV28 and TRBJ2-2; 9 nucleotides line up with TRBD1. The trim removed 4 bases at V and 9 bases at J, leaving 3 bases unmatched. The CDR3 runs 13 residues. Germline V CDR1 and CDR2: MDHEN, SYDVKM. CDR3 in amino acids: CASSYRGRRELFF. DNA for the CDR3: TGTGCCAGCAGTTACAGGGGGCGCCGGGAGCTGTTTTTT.

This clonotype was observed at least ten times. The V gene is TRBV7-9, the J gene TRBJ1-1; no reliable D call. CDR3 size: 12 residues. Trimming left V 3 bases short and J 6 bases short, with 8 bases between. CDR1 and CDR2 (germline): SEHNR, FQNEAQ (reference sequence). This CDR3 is CASSLSLSEAFF. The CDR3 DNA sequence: TGTGCCAGCAGCTTGTCCCTATCTGAAGCTTTCTTT.

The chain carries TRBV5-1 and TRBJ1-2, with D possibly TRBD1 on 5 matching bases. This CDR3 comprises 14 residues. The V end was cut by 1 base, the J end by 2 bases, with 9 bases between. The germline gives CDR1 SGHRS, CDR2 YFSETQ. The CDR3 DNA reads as TGCGCCAGCAGCTTGACGGCAGGGAACTATGGCTACACCTTC. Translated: CASSLTAGNYGYTF.

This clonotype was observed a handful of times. The CDR3 DNA reads TGCAGTGCTAGAGATAAGAACAGGATTAGCAATCAGCCCCAGCATTTT. This encodes CSARDKNRISNQPQHF. This chain uses TRBV20-1 with TRBJ1-5; D is perhaps TRBD1 (5 bases). V gave up 0 bases and J gave up 0 bases, with 12 bases separating them. The CDR3 is 16 amino acids. The germline gives CDR1 DFQATT, CDR2 SNEGSKA (reference sequence).

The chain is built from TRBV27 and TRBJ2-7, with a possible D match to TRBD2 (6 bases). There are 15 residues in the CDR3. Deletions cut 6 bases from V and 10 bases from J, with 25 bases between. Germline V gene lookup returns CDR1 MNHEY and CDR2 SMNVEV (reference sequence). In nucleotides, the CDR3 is TGTGCCAGCAGCCAGACCCGGGACTCCGGTAGTGGCCAGTACTTC. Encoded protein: CASSQTRDSGSGQYF.

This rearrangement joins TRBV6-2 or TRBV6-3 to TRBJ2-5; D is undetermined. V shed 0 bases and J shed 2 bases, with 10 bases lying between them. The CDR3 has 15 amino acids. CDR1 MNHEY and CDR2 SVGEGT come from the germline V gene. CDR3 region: CASSYSEHPQETQYF. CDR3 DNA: TGTGCCAGCAGTTACTCCGAACACCCTCAAGAGACCCAGTACTTC.

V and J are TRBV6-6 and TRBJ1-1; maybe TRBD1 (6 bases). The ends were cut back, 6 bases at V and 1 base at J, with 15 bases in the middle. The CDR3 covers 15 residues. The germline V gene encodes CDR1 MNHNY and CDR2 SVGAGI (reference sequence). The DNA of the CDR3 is TGTGCCAGCAGCAACCCCGGACAGCAGAACACTGAAGCTTTCTTT. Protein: CASSNPGQQNTEAFF.

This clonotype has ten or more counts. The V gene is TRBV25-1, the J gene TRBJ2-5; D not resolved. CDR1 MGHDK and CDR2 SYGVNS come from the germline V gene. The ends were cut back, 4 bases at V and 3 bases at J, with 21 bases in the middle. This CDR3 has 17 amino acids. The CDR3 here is CASSGFPRVGSKETQYF. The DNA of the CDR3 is TGTGCCAGCAGTGGGTTCCCTAGGGTGGGTTCCAAAGAGACCCAGTACTTC.

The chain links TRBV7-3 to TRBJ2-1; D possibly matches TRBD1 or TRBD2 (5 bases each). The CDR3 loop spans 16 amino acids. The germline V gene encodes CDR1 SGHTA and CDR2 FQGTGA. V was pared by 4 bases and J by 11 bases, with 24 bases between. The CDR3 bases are TGTGCCAGCAGCTACCAAGCCGGGGCGCCCCGGAATCAGCAGTTCTTC. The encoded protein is CASSYQAGAPRNQQFF. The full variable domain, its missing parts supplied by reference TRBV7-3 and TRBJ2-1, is GAGVSQTPSNKVTEKGKYVELRCDPISGHTALYWYRQSLGQGPEFLIYFQGTGAADDSGLPNDRFFAVRPEGSVSTLKIQRTERGDSAVYLCASSYQAGAPRNQQFFGPGTRLTVL.

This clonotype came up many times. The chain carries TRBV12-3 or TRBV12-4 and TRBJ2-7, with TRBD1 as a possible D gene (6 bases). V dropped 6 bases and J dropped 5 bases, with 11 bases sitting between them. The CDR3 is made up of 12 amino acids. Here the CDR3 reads CASSPDRNEQYF. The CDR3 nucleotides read TGTGCCAGCAGCCCCGACAGGAACGAGCAGTACTTC.

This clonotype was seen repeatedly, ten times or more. The CDR3 protein is CASSPPGLAGKQFF. CDR3 coding DNA: TGTGCCAGCAGTCCACCGGGACTAGCGGGGAAGCAGTTCTTC. V gene TRBV27 combines with J gene TRBJ2-1; 13 nucleotides agree with TRBD2. The CDR3 loop spans 14 amino acids. Germline CDR1 is MNHEY and CDR2 is SMNVEV (reference sequence). The J segment lost 11 bases and the V segment lost 5 bases, leaving 6 bases of the junction unmatched.

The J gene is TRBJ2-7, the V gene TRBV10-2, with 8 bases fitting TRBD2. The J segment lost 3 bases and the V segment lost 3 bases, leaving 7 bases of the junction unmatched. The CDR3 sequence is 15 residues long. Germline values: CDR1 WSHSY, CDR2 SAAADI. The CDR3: CASSESGTRDYEQYF. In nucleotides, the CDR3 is TGCGCCAGCAGTGAATCCGGGACTAGAGACTACGAGCAGTACTTC.

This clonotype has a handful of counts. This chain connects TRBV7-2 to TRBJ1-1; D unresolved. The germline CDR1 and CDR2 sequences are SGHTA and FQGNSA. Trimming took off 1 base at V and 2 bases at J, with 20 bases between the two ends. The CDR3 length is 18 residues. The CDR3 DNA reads TGTGCCAGCAGCTTAGGAGTAGCGGGTATTAGGCGTAACACTGAAGCTTTCTTT. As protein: CASSLGVAGIRRNTEAFF.

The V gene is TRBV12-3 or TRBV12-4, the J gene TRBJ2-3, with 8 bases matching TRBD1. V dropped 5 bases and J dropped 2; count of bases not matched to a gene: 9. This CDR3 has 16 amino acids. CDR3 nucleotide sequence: TGTGCCAGCAGTCACCCCCGGGACAGGCCCACAGATACGCAGTATTTT. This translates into CASSHPRDRPTDTQYF.

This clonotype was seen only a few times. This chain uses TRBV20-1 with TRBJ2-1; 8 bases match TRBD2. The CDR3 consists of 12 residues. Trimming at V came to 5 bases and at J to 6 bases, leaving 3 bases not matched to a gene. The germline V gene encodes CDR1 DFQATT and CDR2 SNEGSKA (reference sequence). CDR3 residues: CSAQRGGNEQFF. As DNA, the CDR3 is TGCAGTGCTCAACGGGGGGGCAATGAGCAGTTCTTC.

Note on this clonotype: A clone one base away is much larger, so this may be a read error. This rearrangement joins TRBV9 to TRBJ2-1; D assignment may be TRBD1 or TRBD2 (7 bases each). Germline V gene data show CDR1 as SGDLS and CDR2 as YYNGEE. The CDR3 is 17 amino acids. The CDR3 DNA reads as TGTGCCAGCAGCAGGGGGGGACTAACAGGGGATAGTCATGAGCGGTTCTTC. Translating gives CASSRGGLTGDSHERFF.

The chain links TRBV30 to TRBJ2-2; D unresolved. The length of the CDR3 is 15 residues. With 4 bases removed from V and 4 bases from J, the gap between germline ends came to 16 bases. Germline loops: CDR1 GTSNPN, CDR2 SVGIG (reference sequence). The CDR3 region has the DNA TGTGCCTGGACCCTAGTGGCAGCCGGCACCGGGGAGCTGTTTTTT. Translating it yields CAWTLVAAGTGELFF.

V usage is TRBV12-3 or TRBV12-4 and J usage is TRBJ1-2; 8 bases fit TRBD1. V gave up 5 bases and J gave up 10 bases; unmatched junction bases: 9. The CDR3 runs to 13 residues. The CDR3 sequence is CASSPTGESNYTF. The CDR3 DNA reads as TGTGCCAGCAGTCCGACAGGGGAAAGCAACTACACCTTC.

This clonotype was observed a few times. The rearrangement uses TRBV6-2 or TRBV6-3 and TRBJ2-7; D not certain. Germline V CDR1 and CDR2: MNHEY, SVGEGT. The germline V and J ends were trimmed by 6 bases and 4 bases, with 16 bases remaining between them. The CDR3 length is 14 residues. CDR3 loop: CASSQETPYYEQYF. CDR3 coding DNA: TGTGCCAGCAGCCAGGAGACACCTTATTACGAGCAGTACTTC.

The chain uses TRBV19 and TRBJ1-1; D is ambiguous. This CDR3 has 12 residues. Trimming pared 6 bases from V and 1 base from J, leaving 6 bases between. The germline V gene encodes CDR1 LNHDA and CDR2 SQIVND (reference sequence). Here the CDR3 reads CASRSQNTEAFF. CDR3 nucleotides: TGTGCCAGTAGGTCACAGAACACTGAAGCTTTCTTT.

The CDR3 protein is CASSLTGGLGGLEQYF. CDR3 nucleotide sequence: TGTGCCAGCAGTTTAACGGGCGGCTTAGGGGGACTCGAGCAGTACTTC. The chain carries TRBV27 and TRBJ2-5; D may correspond to TRBD1 or TRBD2 (6 bases each). The DNA matches TRBJ2-7 better at its end, which makes the J call doubtful. Germline CDR1 reads MNHEY; CDR2 reads SMNVEV (reference sequence). The CDR3 is 16 residues long.

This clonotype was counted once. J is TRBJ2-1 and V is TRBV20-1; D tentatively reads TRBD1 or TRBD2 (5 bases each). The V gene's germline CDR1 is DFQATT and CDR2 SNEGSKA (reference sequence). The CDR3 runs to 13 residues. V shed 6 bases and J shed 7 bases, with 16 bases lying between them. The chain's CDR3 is CSATPTTGNEQFF. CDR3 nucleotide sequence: TGCAGTGCAACCCCGACTACAGGTAATGAGCAGTTCTTC.

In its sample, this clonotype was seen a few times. The CDR3, as DNA: TGTGCCAGCAGCGAGCGTGGACAGGGGCAAGAGACCCAGTACTTC. It is translated as CASSERGQGQETQYF. V usage is TRBV9 and J usage is TRBJ2-5; 9 bases fit TRBD1. Germline trimming cut 3 bases from V and 2 bases from J; bases unmatched to any gene: 5. The germline CDR1 and CDR2 sequences are SGDLS and YYNGEE. This CDR3 region has 15 residues.

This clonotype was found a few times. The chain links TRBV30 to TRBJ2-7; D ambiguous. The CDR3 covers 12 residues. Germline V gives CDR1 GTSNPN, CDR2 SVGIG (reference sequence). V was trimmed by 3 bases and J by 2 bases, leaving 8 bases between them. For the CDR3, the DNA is TGTGCCTGGAGCCCAACCACCTACGAGCAGTACTTC. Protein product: CAWSPTTYEQYF. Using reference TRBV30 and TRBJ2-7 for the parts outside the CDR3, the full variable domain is SQTIHQWPATLVQPVGSPLSLECTVEGTSNPNLYWYRQAAGRGLQLLFYSVGIGQISSEVPQNLSASRPQDRQFILSSKKLLLSDSGFYLCAWSPTTYEQYFGPGTRLTVT.

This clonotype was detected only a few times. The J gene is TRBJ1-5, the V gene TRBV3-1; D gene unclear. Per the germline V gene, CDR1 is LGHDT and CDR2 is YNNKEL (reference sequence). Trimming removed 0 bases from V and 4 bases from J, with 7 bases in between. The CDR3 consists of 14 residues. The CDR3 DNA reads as TGTGCCAGCAGCCAAGACCCCGTTAATCAGCCCCAGCATTTT. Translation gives CASSQDPVNQPQHF.